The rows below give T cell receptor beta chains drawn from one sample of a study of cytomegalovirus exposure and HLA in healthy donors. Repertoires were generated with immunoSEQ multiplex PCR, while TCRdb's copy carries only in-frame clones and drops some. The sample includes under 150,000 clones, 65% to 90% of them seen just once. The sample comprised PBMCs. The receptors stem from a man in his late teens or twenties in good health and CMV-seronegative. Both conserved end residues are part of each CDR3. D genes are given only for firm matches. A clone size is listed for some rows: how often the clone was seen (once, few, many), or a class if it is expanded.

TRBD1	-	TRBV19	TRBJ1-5	TGTGCCAGTAGTATGACAGGGAACCAGCCCCAGCATTTT	CASSMTGNQPQHF
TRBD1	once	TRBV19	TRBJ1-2	TGTGCCAGTAGTACCATTCACCCAGGACAGGGAGTATCGCACTATGGCTACACCTTC	CASSTIHPGQGVSHYGYTF
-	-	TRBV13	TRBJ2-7	TGTGCCAGCAGCTTAGGCCTAGGCAGCTACGAGCAGTACTTC	CASSLGLGSYEQYF
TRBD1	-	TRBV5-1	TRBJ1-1	TGCGCCAGCAGCTTGTTTTTCACGCTGGGGCAGGGACAGGATCACTCTGAAGCTTTCTTT	CASSLFFTLGQGQDHSEAFF
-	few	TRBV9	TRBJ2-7	TGTGCCAGCAGCGCCGTTTTTTCGGGGGTCAACGAGCAGTACTTC	CASSAVFSGVNEQYF
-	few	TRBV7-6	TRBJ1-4	TGTGCCAGCAGCCGTGGGGGCCCGAATGAAAAACTGTTTTTT	CASSRGGPNEKLFF
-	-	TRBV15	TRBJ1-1	TGTGCCACCAGCAGAGGAGAGGCGGGCACTGAAGCTTTCTTT	CATSRGEAGTEAFF
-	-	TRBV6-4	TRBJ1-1	TGTGCCAGCAGGATTCAGGGAGGAAACACTGAAGCTTTCTTT	CASRIQGGNTEAFF
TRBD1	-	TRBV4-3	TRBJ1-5	TGCGCCAGCAGCCAGGCAGGGGGTAATGATCAGCCCCAGCATTTT	CASSQAGGNDQPQHF
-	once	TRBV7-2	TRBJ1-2	TGTGCCAGCAGCTTAGCGTGGGGGCCGGATGGCTACACCTTC	CASSLAWGPDGYTF
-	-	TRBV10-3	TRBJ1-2	TGTGCCATCAGTGCCCTCAGGGGCTACACCTTC	CAISALRGYTF
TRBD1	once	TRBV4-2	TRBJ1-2	TGTGCCAGCAGCCAACCCCCAGGGGGCGGGGGCTACACCTTC	CASSQPPGGGGYTF
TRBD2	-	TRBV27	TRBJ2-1	TGTGCCAGCAGTTCGGGGAGGGACAATGAGCAGTTCTTC	CASSSGRDNEQFF
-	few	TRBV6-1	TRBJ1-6	TGTGCCATAAAAAACAGGGAAACCTATAATTCACCCCTCCACTTT	CAIKNRETYNSPLHF
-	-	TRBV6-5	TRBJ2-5	TGTGCCAGCAGTTCGAGGGGACACCCCGGCGGAGAGACCCAGTACTTC	CASSSRGHPGGETQYF
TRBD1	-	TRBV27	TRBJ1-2	TGTGCCAGCAGTAAACAGGGGCCCGGCTATGGCTACACCTTC	CASSKQGPGYGYTF
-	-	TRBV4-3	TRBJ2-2	TGCGCCAGCAGCCAAACCTCCAGGGGTTTCGCCGGGGAGCTGTTTTTT	CASSQTSRGFAGELFF
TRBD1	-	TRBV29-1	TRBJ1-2	TGCAGCGGAATGCGACAGGGGGCGTCGGTTGGCTACACCTTC	CSGMRQGASVGYTF
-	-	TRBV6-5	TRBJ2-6	TGTGCCAGCCTGGGGGGCTCTGGGGCCAACGTCCTGACTTTC	CASLGGSGANVLTF
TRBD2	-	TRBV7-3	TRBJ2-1	TGTGCCAGCAGCTTAAGTAGCGGGAAAGGCAATGAGCAGTTCTTC	CASSLSSGKGNEQFF
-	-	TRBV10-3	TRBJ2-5	TGTGCCATCAGGTTAACTAGCTCCCAAGAGACCCAGTACTTC	CAIRLTSSQETQYF
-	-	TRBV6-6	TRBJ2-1	TGTGCCAGCAATGGAGAAGTAGACAATGAGCAGTTCTTC	CASNGEVDNEQFF
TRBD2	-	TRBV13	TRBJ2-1	TGTGCCAGCAGCTGGGCCGGCATGGGGGGGAATCATGAGCAGTTCTTC	CASSWAGMGGNHEQFF
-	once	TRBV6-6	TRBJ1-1	TGTGCCAGCAGTCAAGTACAGCGGGTTAGTGCTGAAGCTTTCTTT	CASSQVQRVSAEAFF
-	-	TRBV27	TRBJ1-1	TGTGCCAGCTCAAGTGGCCACCGTGAAGCTTTCTTT	CASSSGHREAFF
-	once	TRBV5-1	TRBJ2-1	TGCGCCAGCAGCTTGGCTTTCATCCAGAACCATGAGCAGTTCTTC	CASSLAFIQNHEQFF
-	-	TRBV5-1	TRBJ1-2	TGCGCCAGCAGCTTGAAATCGGCGGCGAGAGGCTACACCTTC	CASSLKSAARGYTF
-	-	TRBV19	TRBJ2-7	TGTGCCAGTAGTATTGTCAGGGGCGAGCAGTACTTC	CASSIVRGEQYF
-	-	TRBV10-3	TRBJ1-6	TGTGCCATCAGTGGCACGGTCGGGGGGGCCGGCTCACCCCTCCACTTT	CAISGTVGGAGSPLHF
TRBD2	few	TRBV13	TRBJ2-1	TGTGCCAGCAGCTTAGCGGCTAGCGGGGGGAGCGATGAGCAGTTCTTC	CASSLAASGGSDEQFF
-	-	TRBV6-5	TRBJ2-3	TGTGCCAGCCGTCCCCCTTTCAGGGTTGTAGATACGCAGTATTTT	CASRPPFRVVDTQYF
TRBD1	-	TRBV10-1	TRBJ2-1	TGCGCCAGCAGCGGGACAGGGGTCAATGAGCAGTTCTTC	CASSGTGVNEQFF
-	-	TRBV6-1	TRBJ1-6	TGTGCCAGCAGTGTAAATTCACCCCTCCACTTT	CASSVNSPLHF
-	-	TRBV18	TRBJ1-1	TGTGCCAGCACTGCCCAGGGAAGAGGCGCTGAAGCTTTCTTT	CASTAQGRGAEAFF
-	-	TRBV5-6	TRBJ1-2	TGTGCCAGCAGACATATAGACGAGGATGGCTACACCTTC	CASRHIDEDGYTF
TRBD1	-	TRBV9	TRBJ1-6	TGTGCCAGCAGCGTAGGCCCAGACAGGGCTAATTCACCCCTCCACTTT	CASSVGPDRANSPLHF
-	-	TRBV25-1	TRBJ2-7	TGTGCCAGCAGTGGGGGGAGGAGACCTTACGAGCAGTACTTC	CASSGGRRPYEQYF
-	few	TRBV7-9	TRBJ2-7	TGTGCCAGCAGTAAGGTAGGGAGCTCCTACGAGCAGTACTTC	CASSKVGSSYEQYF
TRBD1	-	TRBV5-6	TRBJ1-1	TGTGCCAGCAGCTTGACAGGGGCGAATTGGAACACTGAAGCTTTCTTT	CASSLTGANWNTEAFF
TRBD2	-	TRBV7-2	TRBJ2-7	TGTGCCAGCAGCCCCTCGGTGGGCGGGGGGGCCTCCTACGAGCAGTACTTC	CASSPSVGGGASYEQYF
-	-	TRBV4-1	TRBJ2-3	TGCGCCAGCAGCCAAGAGAACTACCATAGACTTCCCCCTAGCACAGATACGCAGTATTTT	CASSQENYHRLPPSTDTQYF
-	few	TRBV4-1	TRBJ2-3	TGCGCCAGCAGCCTCCCCGGCGGAGGTAGCACAGATACGCAGTATTTT	CASSLPGGGSTDTQYF
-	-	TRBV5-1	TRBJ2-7	TGCGCCAGCAGCTTGAACAGGCTCGAGCAGTACTTC	CASSLNRLEQYF
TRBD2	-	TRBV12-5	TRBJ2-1	TGTGCTAGTGGTTTGGTACGGGGGGGCTACAATGAGCAGTTCTTC	CASGLVRGGYNEQFF